This T cell receptor (beta chain) stems from a study of beta chain features in type 1 diabetes. This CDR3 has 12 residues. The V and J ends lost 6 bases and 7 bases respectively, with 13 bases between them. CDR1 is SGHTA and CDR2 is FQGNSA in the germline V gene. The whole isolated RNA underwent reverse transcription, so sequencing captured expressed TCRB transcripts. This table comes from immunoSEQ multiplex PCR, and its TCRdb copy is limited to in-frame clones, with some not included. The sample yields about 900,000 clones, roughly a sixth seen once. The sample comprised naive CD4+ T cells from blood. This clonotype originated in a woman between 18 and 29 years old in good health. The J gene is TRBJ2-7, the V gene TRBV7-2; D ambiguous. The CDR3 here is CASSFDMREQYF. In DNA form, the CDR3 reads TGTGCCAGCAGTTTCGATATGCGGGAGCAGTACTTC.